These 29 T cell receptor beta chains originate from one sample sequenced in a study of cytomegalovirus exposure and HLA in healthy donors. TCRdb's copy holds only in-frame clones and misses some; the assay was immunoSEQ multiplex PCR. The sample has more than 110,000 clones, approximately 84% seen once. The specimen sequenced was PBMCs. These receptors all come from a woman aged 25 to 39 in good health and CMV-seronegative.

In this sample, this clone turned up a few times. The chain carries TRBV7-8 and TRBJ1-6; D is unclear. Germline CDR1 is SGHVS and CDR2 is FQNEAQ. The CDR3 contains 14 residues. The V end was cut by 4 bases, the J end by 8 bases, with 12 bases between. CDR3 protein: CASSSGGFHSPLHF. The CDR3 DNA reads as TGTGCCAGCAGCTCCGGAGGTTTTCATTCACCCCTCCACTTT.

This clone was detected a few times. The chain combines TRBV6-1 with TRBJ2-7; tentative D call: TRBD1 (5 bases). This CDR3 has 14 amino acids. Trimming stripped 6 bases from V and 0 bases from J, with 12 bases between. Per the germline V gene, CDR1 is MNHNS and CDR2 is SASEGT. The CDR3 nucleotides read TGTGCCAGCAGGGCAGGGCAAAGCTCCTACGAGCAGTACTTC. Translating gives CASRAGQSSYEQYF.

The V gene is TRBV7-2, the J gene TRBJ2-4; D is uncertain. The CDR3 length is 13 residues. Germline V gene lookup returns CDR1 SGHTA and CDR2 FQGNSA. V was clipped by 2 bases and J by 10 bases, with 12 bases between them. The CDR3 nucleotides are TGTGCCAGCAGCTTACATGAACACCTGATTCAGTACTTC. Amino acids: CASSLHEHLIQYF.

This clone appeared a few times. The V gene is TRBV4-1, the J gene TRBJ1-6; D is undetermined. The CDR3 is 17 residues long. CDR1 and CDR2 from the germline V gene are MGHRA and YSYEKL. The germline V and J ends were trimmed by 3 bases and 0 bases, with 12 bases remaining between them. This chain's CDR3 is CASSQRHPSSYNSPLHF. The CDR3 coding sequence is TGCGCCAGCAGCCAGAGACACCCAAGCTCCTATAATTCACCCCTCCACTTT.

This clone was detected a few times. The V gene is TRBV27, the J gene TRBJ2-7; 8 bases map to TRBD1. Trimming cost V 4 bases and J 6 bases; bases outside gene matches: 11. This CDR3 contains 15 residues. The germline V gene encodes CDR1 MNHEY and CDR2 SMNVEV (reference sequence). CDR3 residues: CASSSVGTGSREQYF. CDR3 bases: TGTGCCAGCAGTTCCGTCGGGACAGGCAGCCGCGAGCAGTACTTC.

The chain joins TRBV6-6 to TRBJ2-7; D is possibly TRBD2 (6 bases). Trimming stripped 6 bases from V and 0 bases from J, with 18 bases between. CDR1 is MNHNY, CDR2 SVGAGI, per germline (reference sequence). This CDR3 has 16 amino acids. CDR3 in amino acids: CASRPSLSGNSYEQYF. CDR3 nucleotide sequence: TGTGCCAGCAGGCCCAGCCTTAGCGGAAACTCCTACGAGCAGTACTTC.

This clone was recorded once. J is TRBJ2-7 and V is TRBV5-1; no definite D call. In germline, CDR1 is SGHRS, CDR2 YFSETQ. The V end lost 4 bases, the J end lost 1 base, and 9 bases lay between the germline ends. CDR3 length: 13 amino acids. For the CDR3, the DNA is TGCGCCAGCAGCCCGGAGTGGTCCTACGAGCAGTACTTC. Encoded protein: CASSPEWSYEQYF.

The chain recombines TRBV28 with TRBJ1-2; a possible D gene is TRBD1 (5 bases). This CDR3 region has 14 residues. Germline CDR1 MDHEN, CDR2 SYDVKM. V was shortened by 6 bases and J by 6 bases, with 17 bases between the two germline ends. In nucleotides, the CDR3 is TGTGCCAGCAGACTCTTGGTAGGGGCCAATGGCTACACCTTC. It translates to CASRLLVGANGYTF.

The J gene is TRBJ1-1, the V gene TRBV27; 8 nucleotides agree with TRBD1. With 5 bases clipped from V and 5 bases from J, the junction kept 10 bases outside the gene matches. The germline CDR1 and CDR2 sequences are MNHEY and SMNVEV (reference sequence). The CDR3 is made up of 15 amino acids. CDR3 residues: CASSPRGLVETEAFF. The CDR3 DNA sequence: TGTGCCAGCAGTCCCAGGGGGCTAGTAGAAACTGAAGCTTTCTTT.

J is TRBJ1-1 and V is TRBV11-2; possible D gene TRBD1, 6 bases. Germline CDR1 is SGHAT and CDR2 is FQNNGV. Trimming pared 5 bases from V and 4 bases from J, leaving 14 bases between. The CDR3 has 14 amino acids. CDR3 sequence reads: CASSLYRDGTEAFF. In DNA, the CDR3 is TGTGCCAGCAGCCTTTACAGGGATGGCACTGAAGCTTTCTTT.

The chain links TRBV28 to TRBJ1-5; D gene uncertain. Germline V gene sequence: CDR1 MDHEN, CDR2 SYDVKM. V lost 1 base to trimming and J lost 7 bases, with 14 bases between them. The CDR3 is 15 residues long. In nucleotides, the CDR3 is TGTGCCAGCAGTTTATATCACGGAGGTAGGCAGCCCCAGCATTTT. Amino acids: CASSLYHGGRQPQHF. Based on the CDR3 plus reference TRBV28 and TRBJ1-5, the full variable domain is DVKVTQSSRYLVKRTGEKVFLECVQDMDHENMFWYRQDPGLGLRLIYFSYDVKMKEKGDIPEGYSVSREKKERFSLILESASTNQTSMYLCASSLYHGGRQPQHFGDGTRLSIL.

DNA for the CDR3: TGCGCCAGCAGCCAAGAGGGAGGGAGCTCCTATAATTCACCCCTCCACTTT. Translating it yields CASSQEGGSSYNSPLHF. V usage is TRBV4-3 and J usage is TRBJ1-6; no clear D. V lost 0 bases and J 0 bases, leaving 9 bases between the germline ends. Germline values: CDR1 LGHNA, CDR2 YSLEER. The CDR3 totals 17 residues.

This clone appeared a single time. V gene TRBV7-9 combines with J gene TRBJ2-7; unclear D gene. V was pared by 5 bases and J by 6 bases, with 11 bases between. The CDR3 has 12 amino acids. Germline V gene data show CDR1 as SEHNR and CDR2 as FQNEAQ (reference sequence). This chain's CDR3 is CASSALRSEQYF. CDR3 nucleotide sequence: TGTGCCAGCAGCGCGCTTCGGTCCGAGCAGTACTTC.

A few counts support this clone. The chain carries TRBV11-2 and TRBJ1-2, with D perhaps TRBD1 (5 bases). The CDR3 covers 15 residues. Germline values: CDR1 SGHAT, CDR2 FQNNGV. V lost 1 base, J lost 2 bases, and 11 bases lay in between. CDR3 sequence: CASSLVQGWNYGYTF. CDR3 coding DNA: TGTGCCAGCAGCTTAGTCCAGGGTTGGAACTATGGCTACACCTTC.

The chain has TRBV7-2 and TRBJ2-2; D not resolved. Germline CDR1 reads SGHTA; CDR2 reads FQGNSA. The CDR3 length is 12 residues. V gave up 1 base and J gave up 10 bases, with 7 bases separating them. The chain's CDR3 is CASSLGAKELFF. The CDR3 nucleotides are TGTGCCAGCAGCTTAGGAGCTAAGGAGCTGTTTTTT. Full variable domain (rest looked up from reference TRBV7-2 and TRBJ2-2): GAGVSQSPSNKVTEKGKDVELRCDPISGHTALYWYRQSLGQGLEFLIYFQGNSAPDKSGLPSDRFSAERTGGSVSTLTIQRTQQEDSAVYLCASSLGAKELFFGEGSRLTVL.

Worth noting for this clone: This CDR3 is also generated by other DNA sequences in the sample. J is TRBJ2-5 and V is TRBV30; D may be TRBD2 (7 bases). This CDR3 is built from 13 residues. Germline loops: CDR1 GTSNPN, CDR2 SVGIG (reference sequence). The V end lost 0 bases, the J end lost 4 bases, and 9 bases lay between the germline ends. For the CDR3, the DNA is TGTGCCTGGAGTGTGGGAGGGGGAGAGACCCAGTACTTC. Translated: CAWSVGGGETQYF.

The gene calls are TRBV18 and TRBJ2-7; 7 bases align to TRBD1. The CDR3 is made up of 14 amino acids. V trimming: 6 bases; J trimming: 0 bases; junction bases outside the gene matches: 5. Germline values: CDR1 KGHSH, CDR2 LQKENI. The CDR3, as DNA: TGTGCCAGCTCTACGACAGGGAACTCCTACGAGCAGTACTTC. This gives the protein CASSTTGNSYEQYF.

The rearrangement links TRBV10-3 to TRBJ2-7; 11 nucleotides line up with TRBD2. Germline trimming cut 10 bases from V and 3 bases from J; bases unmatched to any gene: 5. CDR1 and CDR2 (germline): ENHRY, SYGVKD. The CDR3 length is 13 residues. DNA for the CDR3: TGTGCCAGCGGGACTAGCGGACGCTACGAGCAGTACTTC. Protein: CASGTSGRYEQYF.

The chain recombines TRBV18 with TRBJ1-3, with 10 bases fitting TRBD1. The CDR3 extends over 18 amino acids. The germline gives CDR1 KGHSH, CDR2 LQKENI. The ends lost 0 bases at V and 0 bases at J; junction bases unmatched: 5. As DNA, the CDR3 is TGTGCCAGCTCACCACCGCATCGGACAGGGGGCTCTGGAAACACCATATATTTT. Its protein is CASSPPHRTGGSGNTIYF.

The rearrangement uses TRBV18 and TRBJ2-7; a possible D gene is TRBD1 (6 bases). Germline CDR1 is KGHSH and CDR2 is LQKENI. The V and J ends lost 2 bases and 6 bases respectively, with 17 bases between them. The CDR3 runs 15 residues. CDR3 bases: TGTGCCAGCTCACCAATACAGGGAGCCGCCGCCGAGCAGTACTTC. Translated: CASSPIQGAAAEQYF.

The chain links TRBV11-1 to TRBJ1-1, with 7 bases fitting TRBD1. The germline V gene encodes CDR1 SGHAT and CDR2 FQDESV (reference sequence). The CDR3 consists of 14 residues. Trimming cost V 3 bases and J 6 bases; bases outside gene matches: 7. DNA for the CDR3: TGTGCCAGCAGCTTCTTACCCGGGACAGCTGAAGCTTTCTTT. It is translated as CASSFLPGTAEAFF.

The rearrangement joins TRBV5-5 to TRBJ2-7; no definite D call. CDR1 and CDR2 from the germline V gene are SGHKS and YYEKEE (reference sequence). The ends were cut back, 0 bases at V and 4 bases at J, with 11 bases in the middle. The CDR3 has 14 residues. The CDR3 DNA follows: TGTGCCAGCAGCTTGGTTTCAGAGAGGTACGAGCAGTACTTC. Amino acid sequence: CASSLVSERYEQYF.

The CDR3 is CASSPLPDRGRTGELFF. DNA of the CDR3: TGTGCCAGTAGTCCGCTCCCGGACAGGGGAAGAACCGGGGAGCTGTTTTTT. The chain has TRBV19 and TRBJ2-2; TRBD1 aligns across 9 bases. Per the germline V gene, CDR1 is LNHDA and CDR2 is SQIVND (reference sequence). With V trimmed by 5 bases and J by 5 bases, 12 bases remained unmatched. This CDR3 contains 17 residues. Variable domain in full (rest from reference TRBV19 and TRBJ2-2): DGGITQSPKYLFRKEGQNVTLSCEQNLNHDAMYWYRQDPGQGLRLIYYSQIVNDFQKGDIAEGYSVSREKKESFPLTVTSAQKNPTAFYLCASSPLPDRGRTGELFFGEGSRLTVL.

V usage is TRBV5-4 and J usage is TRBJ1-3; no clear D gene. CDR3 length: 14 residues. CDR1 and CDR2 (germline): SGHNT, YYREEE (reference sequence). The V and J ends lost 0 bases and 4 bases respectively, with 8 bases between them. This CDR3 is CASSLARQGNTIYF. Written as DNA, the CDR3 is TGTGCCAGCAGCTTGGCCAGGCAGGGAAACACCATATATTTT.

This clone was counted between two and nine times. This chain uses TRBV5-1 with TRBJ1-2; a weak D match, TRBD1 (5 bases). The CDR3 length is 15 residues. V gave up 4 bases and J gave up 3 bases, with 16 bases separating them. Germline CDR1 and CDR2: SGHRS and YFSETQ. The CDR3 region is CASSPQVGAYYGYTF. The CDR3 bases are TGCGCCAGCAGCCCACAAGTAGGGGCATACTATGGCTACACCTTC.

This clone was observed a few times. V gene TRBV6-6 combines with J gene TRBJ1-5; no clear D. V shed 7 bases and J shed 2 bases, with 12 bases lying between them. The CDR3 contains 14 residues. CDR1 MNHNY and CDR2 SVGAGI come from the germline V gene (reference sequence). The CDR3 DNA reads TGTGCCAGCAACGGTCAAGTTGGCAATCAGCCCCAGCATTTT. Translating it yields CASNGQVGNQPQHF.

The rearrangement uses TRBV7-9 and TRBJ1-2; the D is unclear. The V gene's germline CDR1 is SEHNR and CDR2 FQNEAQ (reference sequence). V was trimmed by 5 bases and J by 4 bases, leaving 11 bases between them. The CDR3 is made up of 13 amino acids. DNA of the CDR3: TGTGCCAGCAGCCTGCAGGTAGTCTATGGCTACACCTTC. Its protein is CASSLQVVYGYTF.

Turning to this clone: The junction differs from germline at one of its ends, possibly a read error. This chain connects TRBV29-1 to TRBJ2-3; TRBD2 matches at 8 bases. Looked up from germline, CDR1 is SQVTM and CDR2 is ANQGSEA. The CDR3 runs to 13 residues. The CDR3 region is CSEIAGNTYTQYF. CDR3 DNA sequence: TGCAGCGAAATAGCGGGGAACACATATACGCAGTATTTT.

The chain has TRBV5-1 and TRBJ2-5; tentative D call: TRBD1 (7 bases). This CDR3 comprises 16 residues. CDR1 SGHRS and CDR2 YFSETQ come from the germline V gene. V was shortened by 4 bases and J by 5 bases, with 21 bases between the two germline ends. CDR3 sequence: CASSLEGQSKEETQYF. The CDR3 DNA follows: TGCGCCAGCAGCCTGGAGGGACAGTCCAAGGAGGAGACCCAGTACTTC.